A selection of T cell receptor beta chains follows, all from one sample in a study of blood T cell repertoires in COVID-19. The repertoire was sequenced with immunoSEQ multiplex PCR; TCRdb's copy has only in-frame clones and lacks some. The sample consists of about 310,000 clones, around 86% of them appearing once. The sample consisted of peripheral blood. The receptors here all came from a middle-aged man with active or convalescent COVID-19. CDR3s leave out the opening cysteine and the closing phenylalanine or tryptophan.

10,TRBV5-5,ASSSYTGELF
14,TRBV5-1,ASSLGTSGRAYEQY
13,TRBV6-6,ASSYSLGTGNGYT
13,TRBV19,ASSIPGQGAAGYT
13,TRBV11-2,ASSLWGGAAYEQY
13,TRBV6-6,ASSLGGWSNQPQH
12,TRBV28,ASSLSTGGYGYT
11,TRBV19,ASSIIAGREQY
12,TRBV27,ASSLTGEGEKLF
12,TRBV28,ASSLIRHGYGYT
11,TRBV12-3/TRBV12-4,ASSGTGSHGYT
16,TRBV19,ASSIVLQEVVGQETQY
11,TRBV7-3,ASSFTQNTEAF
14,TRBV6-4,ASSDTGGTGVNVLT
14,TRBV4-3,ASSPGGAGSSQPQH
12,TRBV7-8,ASSLAGALYEQY
13,TRBV5-1,ASSPQTGYNTEAF
12,TRBV5-1,ASSFVNPLDTQY
11,TRBV30,AWSVSGEQPQH
13,TRBV25-1,ASRDRVKDTDTQY
11,TRBV5-4,ASSLAGQPEQF